This TCR beta chain appears in the sequencing data of a study of blood T cell repertoires in COVID-19. Study processing details: Reference gene primers were amplified, and this amplification served to estimate nucleated cell counts. The repertoire was sequenced with immunoSEQ multiplex PCR; TCRdb's copy has only in-frame clones and lacks some. The V and J calls and clone size are taken from that table; D and trimming were inferred from the DNA. This sample has 200,000 to 250,000 clones, with 80% to 90% found just once. Germline V CDR1 and CDR2: SGHRS, YFSETQ. CDR3 size: 15 residues. Trimming removed 1 base from V and 5 bases from J; junction bases left unmatched: 7.

This rearrangement joins TRBV5-1 to TRBJ2-5; TRBD2 matches at 8 bases. The sequence derives from a woman in her forties or fifties in a cohort exposed to, infected with or recovered from COVID-19 (not recorded which). The sequencing sample was made of PBMCs or T cells enriched from blood (not recorded which). CDR3 amino acids: CASSLTGGPDETQYF. The CDR3 nucleotides read TGCGCCAGCAGCTTGACGGGGGGGCCTGATGAGACCCAGTACTTC. The complete variable domain, with remaining parts taken from reference TRBV5-1 and TRBJ2-5, reads KAGVTQTPRYLIKTRGQQVTLSCSPISGHRSVSWYQQTPGQGLQFLFEYFSETQRNKGNFPGRFSGRQFSNSRSEMNVSTLELGDSALYLCASSLTGGPDETQYFGPGTRLLVL.